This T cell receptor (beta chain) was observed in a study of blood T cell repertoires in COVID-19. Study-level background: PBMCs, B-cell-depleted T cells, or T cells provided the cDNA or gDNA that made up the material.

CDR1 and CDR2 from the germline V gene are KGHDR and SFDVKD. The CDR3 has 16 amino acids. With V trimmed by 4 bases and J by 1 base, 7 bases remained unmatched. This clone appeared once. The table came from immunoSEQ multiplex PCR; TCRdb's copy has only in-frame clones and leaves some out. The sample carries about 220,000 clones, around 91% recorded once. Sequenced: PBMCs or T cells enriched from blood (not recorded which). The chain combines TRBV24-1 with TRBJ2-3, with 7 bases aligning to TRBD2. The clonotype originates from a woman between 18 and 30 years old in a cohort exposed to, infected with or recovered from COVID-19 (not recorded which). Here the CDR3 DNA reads TGTGCCACCAGTGACGAGGCGGGAGTAGGCACAGATACGCAGTATTTT. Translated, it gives CATSDEAGVGTDTQYF.